The clone carrying this TCR beta chain was detected many times. This entry comes from a study of quantifying T cell responses using KT2 cells. Whole-study context: RNA was reverse transcribed with TCR alpha and beta constant-region primers. The T4 ligation step was estimated to exceed 8% efficiency under optimum conditions.

The sample is PBMC spiked with counted cells of clone KT2. A range of KT2-to-PBMC ratios was made using fixed PBMC numbers. A single-stranded UMI oligo with SP2 sequence was ligated to cDNA 3' ends. An equimolar mix of RC1.1 and RC1.2 primed the beta chain across TRBC1 and TRBC2. MiXCR, applied by TCRdb to the UMI-ligation and nested PCR reads, yields one record per CDR3 protein. The sample shows over 40,000 distinct CDR3 sequences, around a tenth of them seen only once. After removal of 6 bases from V and 4 bases from J, the junction contained 8 bases not matched to a gene. The CDR3 consists of 15 residues. In germline, CDR1 is MNHEY, CDR2 SVGEGT.

Sequencing was done on a sample of PBMCs spiked with cells of the T cell clone KT2. The receptor's source is a human donor. This chain connects TRBV6-2 or TRBV6-3 to TRBJ1-1, with 10 nucleotides matching TRBD1. The CDR3 loop reads CASRRTGGLGTEAFF. DNA of the CDR3: TGTGCCAGCAGGAGGACAGGGGGGTTGGGCACTGAAGCTTTCTTT.